This T cell receptor (beta chain) was observed in a study of beta chain features in type 1 diabetes (dated by TCRdb to about 2018). In the study overall: Mean age, gender distribution, total cell number and subset yield were not different between patients and healthy donors. The study compared the TCRB repertoires of sorted circulating CD4+ T cell subsets in recently diagnosed type 1 diabetes patients with those in matched healthy donors. Across all samples, about 110 million sorted cells were examined, and cell number per subset correlated strongly with RNA yield. Whereas all 28 donors provided naive and central memory subsets, regulatory and stem cell-like memory subsets were isolated from just 8 patients and about 8 healthy donors. Broader findings and caveats from the paper: A moderate but significant shortening of TCRB CDR3 length was observed in type 1 diabetes patients in all four CD4+ subsets. Shorter templates might be favored by PCR, yet because patient and control samples were amplified and corrected together, any such skew would affect both groups equally. Because cDNA was sequenced instead of genomic DNA, highly expressing activated cells could be over-represented, though the groups showed no difference in activation or CD3 levels. Fewer insertions and more nucleotide deletions at VDJ recombination sites were observed in patients with type 1 diabetes, implying thymic rearrangement abnormalities. Only small numbers of individuals were included in the HLA sub-analyses, which left unresolved whether HLA type had any influence on TCRB rearrangement. Naive, central memory and regulatory TCRB repertoires appeared to be more similar among patients than among healthy donors.

Each donor gave one peripheral blood draw, averaging approximately 0.12 L, which was collected into heparinised tubes. Naive, central memory, regulatory and stem cell-like memory CD4+ T cells were sorted on a BD FACSAria II using a panel including CD45RO, CCR7, CD25, CD127, CD95 and CD27. All sorted populations exceeded 98% purity. PBMCs were isolated immediately by Lymphoprep density gradient centrifugation and stained directly without culture. So that batch effects would be minimized, each experiment stained and sorted samples in pairs, pairing one healthy donor with one patient. The entire isolated RNA was reverse transcribed using the High Capacity cDNA Reverse Transcription Kit, and thus expressed TCRB transcripts were sequenced. Deep immunoSEQ sequencing was performed on naive, central memory and regulatory T cell samples, with an average of roughly 3.5 million total reads per sample. After sorted cells were lysed in RLT buffer, RNA was extracted with DNase-treated RNeasy Micro or Mini kits, with the choice depending on cell number. To prevent cross-contamination, each cell subset was processed individually, whereas patient and healthy donor samples were processed jointly. The immunoSEQ multiplex PCR was used to amplify TCRB sequences from cDNA, generating 87-bp fragments that spanned the CDR3 region. Amplicons were sequenced on the Illumina HiSeq platform. The paper's processing steps were these. Synthetic template baselines were used to correct PCR bias computationally, reads within Hamming distance 2 were collapsed together, and singletons that could not be merged were discarded. Reads were aligned to IMGT to assign V, D and J genes, CDR3 length, and insertions or deletions at six rearrangement sites. Clonotype counts were normalized to sorted cell number within each subset before computing true diversity and Gini coefficients with the tcR R package. The overlap coefficient, calculated on TCRB nucleotide sequences, was used to measure repertoire sharing. Out-of-frame TCRB sequences from naive cells were analyzed to stand in for the pre-selection repertoire. TCRdb's version of the immuneACCESS table is confined to in-frame rearrangements and falls short of the full clone set. An unresolved V gene accounts for under half of the shortfall where checked; the remainder is of unknown origin. That table gives V, J and clone size, and the DNA gave D and trimming. Within this sample are 600,000 or so clones, with more than 12% of them counted one time only. 0.035% to 0.04% of the sample comes from the top ten.

Of note for this clone: Its binding antigen is unknown. No quality values exist for individual bases; no much larger clone is one base distant.

The sequenced sample was naive CD4+ T cells from blood. Reading the label with the study, this specimen's cell subset or site is: true naive CD4+ T cells. The receptor's source is a man aged 18 to 29 with type 1 diabetes.

In nucleotide form, the sequence is TGCGCCAGCTCCCTCGGACAACTCAGAGCAGATACGCAGTATTTT. This sequence encodes CASSLGQLRADTQYF. The V and J segments used are TRBV5-1 and TRBJ2-3; the best D guess is TRBD1, with 5 bases matching. V lost 7 bases and J lost 4 bases; the stretch between them is 19 bases long. The CDR3 covers 15 residues, taking in both the cysteine and the phenylalanine. Of the read, only the CDR3 DNA is kept; its 45 bases are in frame from base 1. The CDR1 and CDR2 encoded by the germline V gene are SGHRS and YFSETQ.